One and the same sample provided the 26 T cell receptor beta chains below, sequenced in a study of shared clonotypes between healthy human individuals. TCRdb's table, derived via immunoSEQ multiplex PCR, lists solely in-frame clones and lacks some. This table holds some 600,000 clones, 95% to 97% found once. The naive CD8 population came from CD45RO-negative cells selected for CCR7, without terminally differentiated effector memory CD45RA+ cells. Sequenced input: naive CD8+ T cells sorted from blood. The source of these receptors is a woman aged 25 to 39 in good health.

The chain has TRBV13 and TRBJ2-7; a weak D match, TRBD1 (7 bases). The CDR3 totals 18 residues. Germline CDR1 PRHDT, CDR2 FYEKMQ (reference sequence). V gave up 5 bases and J gave up 3 bases, with 26 bases separating them. CDR3 sequence: CASSLETLGRGVDYEQYF. For the CDR3, the DNA is TGTGCCAGCAGCCTAGAGACGTTGGGCAGGGGGGTGGACTACGAGCAGTACTTC.

The J gene is TRBJ2-4, the V gene TRBV28; unclear D gene. The CDR3 is made up of 15 amino acids. The V end was cut by 4 bases, the J end by 1 base, with 11 bases between. The germline V gene encodes CDR1 MDHEN and CDR2 SYDVKM. CDR3 sequence: CASSYSLGAKNIQYF. DNA for the CDR3: TGTGCCAGCAGTTATAGTTTAGGGGCCAAAAACATTCAGTACTTC.

In this sample, this clone turned up once. The CDR3 protein is CASSELPGVGLAGLSDTQYF. As DNA, the CDR3 is TGTGCCAGCAGTGAATTACCAGGGGTCGGCCTAGCGGGTTTATCCGATACGCAGTATTTT. The chain uses TRBV6-1 and TRBJ2-3; 8 positions agree with TRBD2. V lost 2 bases to trimming and J lost 6 bases; unmatched junction nucleotides: 22. This CDR3 region has 20 residues. Germline CDR1 and CDR2: MNHNS and SASEGT.

The chain is built from TRBV7-9 and TRBJ2-7, with 8 bases fitting TRBD1. V dropped 5 bases and J dropped 3; count of bases not matched to a gene: 6. The germline gives CDR1 SEHNR, CDR2 FQNEAQ (reference sequence). The CDR3 length is 14 residues. In DNA, the CDR3 is TGTGCCAGCAGCCCCGGACAGGGCTTCTACGAGCAGTACTTC. Its translation is CASSPGQGFYEQYF.

Of note for this clone: Other DNA sequences in the sample encode the same CDR3. V is TRBV4-1 and J is TRBJ1-1, with no clear D. The germline V gene encodes CDR1 MGHRA and CDR2 YSYEKL. This CDR3 region has 11 residues. The ends were cut back, 6 bases at V and 0 bases at J, with 2 bases in the middle. CDR3: CASSLNTEAFF. In DNA, the CDR3 is TGCGCCAGCAGTCTGAACACTGAAGCTTTCTTT.

The CDR3 DNA is TGTGCCAGCAGACCGCGGGCTAGCCGAACCTACGAGCAGTACTTC. This gives the protein CASRPRASRTYEQYF. The chain is built from TRBV27 and TRBJ2-7, with D possibly being TRBD2 (5 bases). The germline CDR1 and CDR2 sequences are MNHEY and SMNVEV (reference sequence). Trimming shortened V by 6 bases and J by 2 bases, and 17 bases separated the two germline ends. The CDR3 runs 15 residues.

The J gene is TRBJ2-7, the V gene TRBV4-2, with D maybe TRBD1 (6 bases). This CDR3 comprises 16 residues. Trimming stripped 0 bases from V and 5 bases from J, with 17 bases between. Germline values: CDR1 LGHNA, CDR2 YNFKEQ. The CDR3 protein is CASSQDNLGGFDEQYF. The DNA of the CDR3 is TGTGCCAGCAGCCAAGATAACTTAGGGGGTTTCGACGAGCAGTACTTC.

The V gene is TRBV11-2, the J gene TRBJ2-7; D gene unclear. V was trimmed by 7 bases and J by 3 bases, leaving 19 bases between them. Germline CDR1 is SGHAT and CDR2 is FQNNGV. The CDR3 spans 15 residues. The CDR3 DNA is TGTGCCAGCACAACCCCCGGCTCCGATTTCTACGAGCAGTACTTC. It is translated as CASTTPGSDFYEQYF.

To note about this clone: The same CDR3 arises from other DNA sequences in this sample as well. The chain uses TRBV5-1 and TRBJ2-7; 7 bases map to TRBD2. Germline-derived CDR1 and CDR2 are SGHRS and YFSETQ. The CDR3 has 14 amino acids. V lost 0 bases and J lost 1; bases outside the gene matches: 1. The CDR3, as DNA: TGCGCCAGCAGCTTGGAGGGAGGGTCCTACGAGCAGTACTTC. It specifies CASSLEGGSYEQYF. The full variable domain, with the rest looked up from reference TRBV5-1 and TRBJ2-7, is KAGVTQTPRYLIKTRGQQVTLSCSPISGHRSVSWYQQTPGQGLQFLFEYFSETQRNKGNFPGRFSGRQFSNSRSEMNVSTLELGDSALYLCASSLEGGSYEQYFGPGTRLTVT.

The V gene is TRBV27, the J gene TRBJ2-7; 7 positions agree with TRBD2. The J segment lost 2 bases and the V segment lost 6 bases, leaving 7 bases of the junction unmatched. Germline CDR1 and CDR2: MNHEY and SMNVEV (reference sequence). The CDR3 covers 14 residues. The CDR3 DNA sequence: TGTGCCAGCAGCCTTAGCGGGCTCACCTACGAGCAGTACTTC. This codes for CASSLSGLTYEQYF.

The chain has TRBV27 and TRBJ2-7; 9 bases fit TRBD2. The germline V gene encodes CDR1 MNHEY and CDR2 SMNVEV (reference sequence). The CDR3 loop spans 14 amino acids. V lost 5 bases, J lost 6 bases, and 8 bases stayed unmatched. The CDR3 bases are TGTGCCAGCAGTGGGTGGACTAGCGCGTCCGAGCAGTACTTC. Protein sequence: CASSGWTSASEQYF.

The V and J genes are TRBV28 and TRBJ2-7; D gene ambiguous. Germline-derived CDR1 and CDR2 are MDHEN and SYDVKM. V was clipped by 1 base and J by 6 bases, with 4 bases between them. The CDR3 runs 11 residues. DNA for the CDR3: TGTGCCAGCAGTTTATTTCTCGAGCAGTACTTC. Translating it yields CASSLFLEQYF. Looking up the rest from reference TRBV28 and TRBJ2-7 gives the full variable domain: DVKVTQSSRYLVKRTGEKVFLECVQDMDHENMFWYRQDPGLGLRLIYFSYDVKMKEKGDIPEGYSVSREKKERFSLILESASTNQTSMYLCASSLFLEQYFGPGTRLTVT.

This clone has a single count. V and J are TRBV27 and TRBJ1-2, with D unresolved. The germline gives CDR1 MNHEY, CDR2 SMNVEV (reference sequence). Trimming took 6 bases from V and 8 from J, leaving 16 bases between them. This CDR3 comprises 13 residues. DNA for the CDR3: TGTGCCAGCAGCTTGGGTCCTCTGCGGGGCTACACCTTC. This codes for CASSLGPLRGYTF.

The genes are TRBV15 and TRBJ2-3; D is unclear. Trimming stripped 0 bases from V and 4 bases from J, with 17 bases between. This CDR3 region has 17 residues. The germline CDR1 and CDR2 sequences are LNHNV and YYDKDF (reference sequence). The CDR3 bases are TGTGCCACCAGCAGAGAGTCGTTCGTTGGAATCGCAGATACGCAGTATTTT. The encoded protein is CATSRESFVGIADTQYF.

The V gene is TRBV4-2, the J gene TRBJ2-7; D remains ambiguous. V lost 5 bases and J lost 3, with 11 bases in between. The CDR3 consists of 13 residues. The V gene's germline CDR1 is LGHNA and CDR2 YNFKEQ. The DNA for the CDR3 is TGTGCCAGCAGCGTCCTAACCAACTACGAGCAGTACTTC. Translation: CASSVLTNYEQYF.

This sequence joins TRBV29-1 and TRBJ1-1, with a weak D call TRBD1 (6 bases). Looked up from germline, CDR1 is SQVTM and CDR2 is ANQGSEA. CDR3 length: 13 amino acids. The V and J ends lost 4 bases and 4 bases respectively, with 13 bases between them. The CDR3 region is CSVGAGASTEAFF. As DNA, the CDR3 is TGCAGCGTTGGGGCAGGGGCAAGCACTGAAGCTTTCTTT.

The V gene is TRBV19, the J gene TRBJ1-1; D may be TRBD1 (5 bases). This CDR3 contains 15 residues. Per the germline V gene, CDR1 is LNHDA and CDR2 is SQIVND (reference sequence). Trimming cost V 3 bases and J 2 bases, with 13 bases left between them. As DNA, the CDR3 is TGTGCCAGTAGTATGGGGGGGTTGAGTAACACTGAAGCTTTCTTT. Protein product: CASSMGGLSNTEAFF.

V is TRBV4-1 and J is TRBJ2-7, with 11 bases matching TRBD1. V lost 5 bases to trimming and J lost 2 bases; unmatched junction nucleotides: 5. The CDR3 covers 15 residues. CDR1 is MGHRA and CDR2 is YSYEKL in the germline V gene. The CDR3 here is CASSFPGQGAYEQYF. In DNA, the CDR3 is TGCGCCAGCAGCTTTCCGGGACAGGGGGCCTACGAGCAGTACTTC.

This clone was seen just once. This chain uses TRBV14 with TRBJ2-1; 10 bases line up with TRBD2. V gave up 5 bases and J gave up 3 bases; unmatched junction bases: 4. The germline V gene has CDR1 SGHDN and CDR2 FVKESK. The CDR3 length is 15 residues. The CDR3 DNA follows: TGTGCCAGCAGCAACTGGACTAGCGGCTACAATGAGCAGTTCTTC. Translated, it gives CASSNWTSGYNEQFF.

The rearrangement links TRBV19 to TRBJ1-1; tentative D call: TRBD1 (5 bases). The V end was cut by 3 bases, the J end by 1 base, with 9 bases between. CDR1 and CDR2 (germline): LNHDA, SQIVND (reference sequence). The CDR3 runs 14 residues. The CDR3 bases are TGTGCCAGTAGTATGACAGCGACGAACACTGAAGCTTTCTTT. Amino acid sequence: CASSMTATNTEAFF.

The chain recombines TRBV27 with TRBJ2-7, with a tentative D call TRBD2 (6 bases). The V end lost 0 bases, the J end lost 7 bases, and 13 bases lay between the germline ends. The germline V gene has CDR1 MNHEY and CDR2 SMNVEV (reference sequence). The CDR3 is 14 residues long. The CDR3 DNA reads as TGTGCCAGCAGTTTATCGGACTACCTGGGGGAGCAGTACTTC. It specifies CASSLSDYLGEQYF.

V usage is TRBV14 and J usage is TRBJ1-3, with D possibly being TRBD1 (5 bases). Per the germline V gene, CDR1 is SGHDN and CDR2 is FVKESK. V shed 1 base and J shed 1 base, with 11 bases lying between them. This CDR3 has 16 amino acids. CDR3: CASSQALGASGNTIYF. The CDR3 DNA reads as TGTGCCAGCAGCCAAGCCTTAGGGGCGTCTGGAAACACCATATATTTT.

V gene TRBV7-9 combines with J gene TRBJ1-2, with no clear D. Trimming removed 2 bases from V and 2 bases from J, with 9 bases in between. Germline V CDR1 and CDR2: SEHNR, FQNEAQ (reference sequence). This CDR3 has 14 residues. The CDR3 sequence is CASSLYTENYGYTF. The CDR3 nucleotides are TGTGCCAGCAGCTTATACACGGAGAACTATGGCTACACCTTC. The whole variable domain, remainder taken from reference TRBV7-9 and TRBJ1-2, is DTGVSQNPRHKITKRGQNVTFRCDPISEHNRLYWYRQTLGQGPEFLTYFQNEAQLEKSRLLSDRFSAERPKGSFSTLEIQRTEQGDSAMYLCASSLYTENYGYTFGSGTRLTVV.

The chain links TRBV5-5 to TRBJ2-7, with D perhaps matching TRBD2 (6 bases). Trimming stripped 2 bases from V and 2 bases from J, with 11 bases between. The V gene's germline CDR1 is SGHKS and CDR2 YYEKEE (reference sequence). CDR3 length: 14 amino acids. This chain's CDR3 is CASSFGTGAYEQYF. In nucleotides, the CDR3 is TGTGCCAGCAGCTTTGGGACTGGGGCCTACGAGCAGTACTTC.

This chain links TRBV7-3 with TRBJ2-7; no clear D gene. The CDR3 extends over 13 amino acids. Germline V lookup: CDR1 SGHTA, CDR2 FQGTGA. The ends were cut back, 2 bases at V and 1 base at J, with 6 bases in the middle. The CDR3 protein is CASSLGLSYEQYF. CDR3 nucleotide sequence: TGTGCCAGCAGCTTAGGCCTTTCCTACGAGCAGTACTTC.

This chain joins TRBV11-2 and TRBJ2-1; 9 bases line up with TRBD2. Looked up from germline, CDR1 is SGHAT and CDR2 is FQNNGV. The CDR3 is 16 amino acids. V trimming: 1 base; J trimming: 7 bases; junction bases outside the gene matches: 8. The CDR3 region has the DNA TGTGCCAGCAGCTTAGTTGGTAGCGGGAGTAGGAATGAGCAGTTCTTC. This codes for CASSLVGSGSRNEQFF.